One and the same sample provided the 18 T cell receptor beta chains below, sequenced in a study of early T cells in non-severe SARS-CoV-2 infection. TCRdb re-analysed the 5' RACE reads in MiXCR, keeping a single row per CDR3 protein. The table lists about 49,000 distinct CDR3 sequences, 10% to 15% of them singletons. Sample: whole blood. These receptors all come from an adult who was a healthcare worker with PCR-confirmed SARS-CoV-2 infection or an uninfected control (not recorded which).

In its sample, this clonotype was seen many times. The genes are TRBV19 and TRBJ1-2; D not resolved. The CDR3 is 13 amino acids. The V end lost 0 bases, the J end lost 4 bases, and 6 bases lay between the germline ends. The germline V gene encodes CDR1 LNHDA and CDR2 SQIVND (reference sequence). As DNA, the CDR3 is TGTGCCAGTAGTATAGATTTGGCCTATGGCTACACCTTC. It is translated as CASSIDLAYGYTF.

This clonotype was detected many times. The chain recombines TRBV5-4 with TRBJ2-7; D not resolved. CDR3 size: 16 residues. The germline V and J ends were trimmed by 4 bases and 0 bases, with 17 bases remaining between them. Germline CDR1 reads SGHNT; CDR2 reads YYREEE (reference sequence). The CDR3 loop reads CASSPWAETSSYEQYF. The DNA of the CDR3 is TGTGCCAGCAGCCCCTGGGCAGAAACCTCCTCCTACGAGCAGTACTTC.

This clonotype was observed at least ten times. The V gene is TRBV6-6, the J gene TRBJ2-3; TRBD1 might be the D (6 bases). This CDR3 contains 13 residues. From germline, CDR1 is MNHNY and CDR2 SVGAGI (reference sequence). Trimming stripped 8 bases from V and 2 bases from J, with 11 bases between. DNA for the CDR3: TGTGCCAGCGCTGGACAGCACACAGATACGCAGTATTTT. Protein sequence: CASAGQHTDTQYF.

This clonotype came up a few times. This chain connects TRBV5-1 to TRBJ2-5; possible D gene TRBD1, 8 bases. This CDR3 is built from 15 residues. The V gene's germline CDR1 is SGHRS and CDR2 YFSETQ. Trimming removed 4 bases at V and 5 bases at J, with 18 bases between. The CDR3 coding sequence is TGCGCCAGCAGCCCAGGACAGGGAGGGATGGAGACCCAGTACTTC. It yields the protein CASSPGQGGMETQYF.

By sample fraction, this clonotype is large. The chain employs TRBV6-6 and TRBJ2-3; D gene ambiguous. This CDR3 is 16 amino acids long. V lost 0 bases and J lost 3, with 13 bases in between. The V gene's germline CDR1 is MNHNY and CDR2 SVGAGI (reference sequence). The CDR3 spells CASSYSPQLGTDTQYF. DNA for the CDR3: TGTGCCAGCAGTTACTCACCCCAGCTTGGGACAGATACGCAGTATTTT.

This clonotype showed up just a few times. This chain links TRBV7-2 with TRBJ1-1, with 8 positions matching TRBD1. This CDR3 spans 15 amino acids. The V gene end was trimmed by 5 bases and the J gene end by 0 bases; junction bases not matched to a gene: 5. CDR1 is SGHTA, CDR2 FQGNSA, per germline. The CDR3 DNA reads as TGTGCCAGCAGCATGAGGACAGGGATGAACACTGAAGCTTTCTTT. Its translation: CASSMRTGMNTEAFF.

This clonotype was seen only a few times. The chain is built from TRBV19 and TRBJ2-1, with 9 bases aligning to TRBD2. Germline V gene sequence: CDR1 LNHDA, CDR2 SQIVND (reference sequence). The CDR3 has 15 residues. The V and J ends lost 4 bases and 6 bases, in that order; junction bases with no gene match: 7. In DNA, the CDR3 is TGTGCCAGTAGTACCGAGGGACTAGCAGGCAATGAGCAGTTCTTC. Translation: CASSTEGLAGNEQFF.

The sample holds a few counts of this clonotype. The V call is TRBV6-6, the J call TRBJ2-7, with TRBD2 as a possible D gene (6 bases). Trimming removed 7 bases at V and 4 bases at J, with 11 bases between. The length of the CDR3 is 12 residues. Per the germline V gene, CDR1 is MNHNY and CDR2 is SVGAGI (reference sequence). Here the CDR3 DNA reads TGTGCCAGCATCGGGAGTGGATACGAGCAGTACTTC. Translating it yields CASIGSGYEQYF.

This sequence joins TRBV5-1 and TRBJ2-1, with TRBD2 matching 12 bases. The CDR3 totals 17 residues. CDR1 is SGHRS, CDR2 YFSETQ, per germline. With V trimmed by 4 bases and J by 8 bases, 13 bases remained unmatched. The CDR3 is CASSVAMTSGGEDEQFF. The CDR3 region has the DNA TGCGCCAGCAGCGTCGCAATGACTAGCGGGGGAGAGGATGAGCAGTTCTTC.

This chain joins TRBV11-3 and TRBJ2-1; the D is unclear. This CDR3 spans 13 amino acids. Trimming left V 2 bases short and J 8 bases short, with 10 bases between. Germline V gives CDR1 SGHNT, CDR2 YENEEA. CDR3 residues: CASSLPPYDEQFF. As DNA, the CDR3 is TGTGCCAGCAGCTTACCACCGTACGATGAGCAGTTCTTC. Variable domain in full (rest from reference TRBV11-3 and TRBJ2-1): EAGVVQSPRYKIIEKKQPVAFWCNPISGHNTLYWYLQNLGQGPELLIRYENEEAVDDSQLPKDRFSAERLKGVDSTLKIQPAELGDSAVYLCASSLPPYDEQFFGPGTRLTVL.

The chain is built from TRBV7-3 and TRBJ2-3; 8 bases match TRBD2. Germline CDR1 reads SGHTA; CDR2 reads FQGTGA. The CDR3 length is 15 residues. J lost 6 bases, V lost 8 bases, and 13 bases had no gene match. The CDR3 DNA sequence: TGTGCCAGCGGGATAACGGGAGGGCCGTCCGATACGCAGTATTTT. Protein sequence: CASGITGGPSDTQYF.

The table lists this clonotype with a few counts. The chain is built from TRBV2 and TRBJ2-5; 10 bases match TRBD1. In germline, CDR1 is SNHLY, CDR2 FYNNEI. V gave up 6 bases and J gave up 4 bases; unmatched junction bases: 8. The CDR3 is 15 amino acids. The CDR3 bases are TGTGCCAGCAGCGGCGACAGGGGGCAAGGAGAGACCCAGTACTTC. It yields the protein CASSGDRGQGETQYF.

At least ten counts were recorded for this clonotype. The chain combines TRBV24-1 with TRBJ2-3; D may match TRBD1 or TRBD2 (5 bases each). Trimming stripped 3 bases from V and 1 base from J, with 13 bases between. Germline lookup yields CDR1 KGHDR and CDR2 SFDVKD. The CDR3 is made up of 16 amino acids. CDR3 coding DNA: TGTGCCACCAGTGATCGCCGGGACGGCCGCACAGATACGCAGTATTTT. It translates to CATSDRRDGRTDTQYF.

This clonotype was observed a few times. The genes are TRBV4-3 and TRBJ2-3; D gene ambiguous. The CDR3 contains 14 residues. V lost 0 bases, J lost 5 bases, and 9 bases lay in between. The germline V gene has CDR1 LGHNA and CDR2 YSLEER. CDR3 DNA: TGCGCCAGCAGCCAAGAACGAGCTAGAGATACGCAGTATTTT. This sequence encodes CASSQERARDTQYF.

This chain links TRBV11-2 with TRBJ2-3; D gene ambiguous. This CDR3 is 14 amino acids long. Germline V lookup: CDR1 SGHAT, CDR2 FQNNGV. Trimming stripped 0 bases from V and 0 bases from J, with 4 bases between. As DNA, the CDR3 is TGTGCCAGCAGCTTAGATCGGAGCACAGATACGCAGTATTTT. It specifies CASSLDRSTDTQYF.

This clonotype was found many times. For the CDR3, the DNA is TGTGCCAGCAGCTTGCCGGGAGGCCCTCAGGTGACGCAGTATTTT. Residues: CASSLPGGPQVTQYF. V usage is TRBV7-2 and J usage is TRBJ2-3, with 7 nucleotides matching TRBD2. This CDR3 spans 15 amino acids. CDR1 is SGHTA and CDR2 is FQGNSA in the germline V gene. V was pared by 3 bases and J by 9 bases, with 12 bases of the junction left unmatched.

The table lists this clonotype with many counts. The chain carries TRBV7-9 and TRBJ2-1, with 8 bases lining up with TRBD2. Germline-derived CDR1 and CDR2 are SEHNR and FQNEAQ (reference sequence). The junction had 19 bases not matched to a gene; V was cut back by 6 bases and J by 9 bases. This CDR3 spans 17 amino acids. Here the CDR3 reads CASSYPTSPVGRGEQFF. The DNA for the CDR3 is TGTGCCAGCAGTTATCCAACTAGTCCGGTCGGGAGGGGTGAGCAGTTCTTC.

This clonotype has at least ten counts. V is TRBV18 and J is TRBJ2-1; TRBD2 matches 9 bases. Germline values: CDR1 KGHSH, CDR2 LQKENI. This CDR3 region has 14 residues. Unmatched junction bases numbered 4, after V lost 3 bases and J lost 7 bases. CDR3 loop: CASSPEREVNEQFF. The DNA for the CDR3 is TGTGCCAGCTCACCCGAGCGGGAGGTAAATGAGCAGTTCTTC.